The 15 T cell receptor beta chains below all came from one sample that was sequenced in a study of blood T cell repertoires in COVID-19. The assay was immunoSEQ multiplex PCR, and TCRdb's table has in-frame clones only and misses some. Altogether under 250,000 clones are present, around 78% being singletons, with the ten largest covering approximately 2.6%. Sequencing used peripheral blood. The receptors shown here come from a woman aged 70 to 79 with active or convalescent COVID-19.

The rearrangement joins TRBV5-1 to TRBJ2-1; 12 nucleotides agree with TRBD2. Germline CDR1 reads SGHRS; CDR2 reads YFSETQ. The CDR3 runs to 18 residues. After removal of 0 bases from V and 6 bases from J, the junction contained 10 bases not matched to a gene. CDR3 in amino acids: CASSLASPTSGGSNEQFF. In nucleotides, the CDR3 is TGCGCCAGCAGCTTGGCCTCTCCGACTAGCGGGGGATCCAATGAGCAGTTCTTC.

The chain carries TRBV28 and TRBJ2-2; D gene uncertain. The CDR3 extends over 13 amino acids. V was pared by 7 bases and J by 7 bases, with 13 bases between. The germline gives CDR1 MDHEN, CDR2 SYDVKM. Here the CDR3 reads CASIRGIIGELFF. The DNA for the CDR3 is TGTGCCAGCATCCGCGGAATTATCGGGGAGCTGTTTTTT.

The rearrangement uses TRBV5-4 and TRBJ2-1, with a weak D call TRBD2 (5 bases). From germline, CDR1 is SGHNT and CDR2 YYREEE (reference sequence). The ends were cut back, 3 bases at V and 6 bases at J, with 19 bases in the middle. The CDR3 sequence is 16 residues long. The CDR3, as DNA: TGTGCCAGCAGCTCAGCCTCAAGGGTTGGAGGCAATGAGCAGTTCTTC. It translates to CASSSASRVGGNEQFF.

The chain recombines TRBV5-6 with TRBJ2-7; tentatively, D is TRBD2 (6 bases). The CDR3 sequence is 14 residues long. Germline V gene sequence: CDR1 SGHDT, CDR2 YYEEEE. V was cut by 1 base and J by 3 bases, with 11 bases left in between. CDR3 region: CASSLRAGIYEQYF. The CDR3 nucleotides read TGTGCCAGCAGCTTGAGGGCGGGAATCTACGAGCAGTACTTC.

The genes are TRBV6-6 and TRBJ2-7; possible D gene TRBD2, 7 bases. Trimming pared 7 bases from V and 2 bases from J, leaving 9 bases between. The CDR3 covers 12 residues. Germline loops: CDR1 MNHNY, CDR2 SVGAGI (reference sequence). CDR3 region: CASKGGTYEQYF. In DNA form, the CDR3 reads TGTGCCAGCAAGGGGGGGACCTACGAGCAGTACTTC.

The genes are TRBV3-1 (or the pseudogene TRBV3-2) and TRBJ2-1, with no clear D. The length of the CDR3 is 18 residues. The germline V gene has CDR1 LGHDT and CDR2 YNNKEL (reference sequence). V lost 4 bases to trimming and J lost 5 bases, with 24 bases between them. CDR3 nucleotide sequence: TGTGCCAGCAGCCCTCAAATGCAGGCTGGGCCCGTCAACAATGAGCAGTTCTTC. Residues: CASSPQMQAGPVNNEQFF.

The CDR3 DNA sequence: TGTGCCAGCAGCCCCGACAGGGGCTCCTACAATGAGCAGTTCTTC. Its translation is CASSPDRGSYNEQFF. The V call is TRBV7-2, the J call TRBJ2-1, with 8 bases identical to TRBD1. The CDR3 has 15 amino acids. The germline V gene has CDR1 SGHTA and CDR2 FQGNSA. Trimming at V came to 5 bases and at J to 0 bases, leaving 3 bases not matched to a gene. The variable domain in full, with the rest retrieved from reference TRBV7-2 and TRBJ2-1, is GAGVSQSPSNKVTEKGKDVELRCDPISGHTALYWYRQSLGQGLEFLIYFQGNSAPDKSGLPSDRFSAERTGGSVSTLTIQRTQQEDSAVYLCASSPDRGSYNEQFFGPGTRLTVL.

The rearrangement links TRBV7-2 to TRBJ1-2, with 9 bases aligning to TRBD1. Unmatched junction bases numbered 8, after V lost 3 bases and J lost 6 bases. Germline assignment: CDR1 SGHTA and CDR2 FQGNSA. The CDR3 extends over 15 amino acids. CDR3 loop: CASSFRDREFDGYTF. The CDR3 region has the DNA TGTGCCAGCAGCTTCAGGGACAGGGAGTTCGATGGCTACACCTTC.

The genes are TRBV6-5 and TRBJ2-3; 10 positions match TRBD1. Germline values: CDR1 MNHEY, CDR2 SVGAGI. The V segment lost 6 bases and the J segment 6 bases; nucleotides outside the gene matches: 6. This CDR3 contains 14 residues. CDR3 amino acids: CASSRDRGRDTQYF. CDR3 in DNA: TGTGCCAGCAGCCGGGACAGGGGCAGGGATACGCAGTATTTT.

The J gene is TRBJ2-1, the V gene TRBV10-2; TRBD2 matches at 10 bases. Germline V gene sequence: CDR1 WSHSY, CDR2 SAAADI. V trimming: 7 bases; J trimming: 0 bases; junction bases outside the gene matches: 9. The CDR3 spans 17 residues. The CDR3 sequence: CASIRLSGGPSYNEQFF. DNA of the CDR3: TGCGCCAGCATTCGACTTAGCGGGGGGCCCTCCTACAATGAGCAGTTCTTC.

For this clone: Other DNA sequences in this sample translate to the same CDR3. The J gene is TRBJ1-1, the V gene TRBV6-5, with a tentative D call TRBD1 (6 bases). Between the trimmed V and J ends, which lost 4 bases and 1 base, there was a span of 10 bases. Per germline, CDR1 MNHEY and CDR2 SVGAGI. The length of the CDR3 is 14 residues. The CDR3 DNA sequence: TGTGCCAGCAGTTCCAGGACAGCGAACACTGAAGCTTTCTTT. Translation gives CASSSRTANTEAFF.

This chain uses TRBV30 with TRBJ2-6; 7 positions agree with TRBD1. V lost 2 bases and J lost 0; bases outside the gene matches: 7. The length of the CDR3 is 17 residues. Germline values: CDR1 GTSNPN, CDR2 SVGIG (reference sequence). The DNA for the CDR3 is TGTGCCTGGAGTTGGGGCAGGGGGACCTCTGGGGCCAACGTCCTGACTTTC. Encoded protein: CAWSWGRGTSGANVLTF.

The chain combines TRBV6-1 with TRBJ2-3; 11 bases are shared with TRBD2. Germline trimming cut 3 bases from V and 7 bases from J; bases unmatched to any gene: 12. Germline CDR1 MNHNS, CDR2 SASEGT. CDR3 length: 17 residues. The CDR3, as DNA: TGTGCCAGCAGTGAGGTACCGATAGCGGGAGGGCGAAATACGCAGTATTTT. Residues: CASSEVPIAGGRNTQYF.

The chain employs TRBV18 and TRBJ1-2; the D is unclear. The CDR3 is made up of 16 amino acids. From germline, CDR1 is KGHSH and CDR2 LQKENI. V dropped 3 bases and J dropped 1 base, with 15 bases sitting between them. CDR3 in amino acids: CASSPPRASVNYGYTF. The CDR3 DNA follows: TGTGCCAGCTCACCCCCGAGGGCCTCAGTTAACTATGGCTACACCTTC.

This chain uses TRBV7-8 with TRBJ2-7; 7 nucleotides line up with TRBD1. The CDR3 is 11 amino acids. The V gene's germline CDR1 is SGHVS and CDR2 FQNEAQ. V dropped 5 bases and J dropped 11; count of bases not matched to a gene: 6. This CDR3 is CASSNTQGKYF. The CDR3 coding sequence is TGTGCCAGCAGCAATACACAGGGGAAGTACTTC.